Each of the 11 T cell receptor beta chains below was sequenced from the same sample in a study of T cell responses to AZD1222 COVID-19 vaccine. TCRdb's table, derived via immunoSEQ multiplex PCR, lists solely in-frame clones and lacks some. The data contain 65,000 to 70,000 clones, almost 90% of them singletons. This specimen was peripheral blood, taken on day 0 of AZD1222 vaccination. Receptors were obtained from an adult in good health.

Only a few counts were recorded for this clone. J is TRBJ1-3 and V is TRBV29-1; a possible D gene is TRBD1 (5 bases). Germline V CDR1 and CDR2: SQVTM, ANQGSEA. The V end was cut by 7 bases, the J end by 1 base, with 11 bases between. The CDR3 has 13 residues. CDR3: CSGRWGSGNTIYF. As DNA, the CDR3 is TGCAGCGGAAGGTGGGGGTCTGGAAACACCATATATTTT. The whole variable domain, remainder taken from reference TRBV29-1 and TRBJ1-3, is SAVISQKPSRDICQRGTSLTIQCQVDSQVTMMFWYRQQPGQSLTLIATANQGSEATYESGFVIDKFPISRPNLTFSTLTVSNMSPEDSSIYLCSGRWGSGNTIYFGEGSWLTVV.

The rearrangement joins TRBV28 to TRBJ2-2, with D possibly TRBD1 on 5 matching bases. V lost 5 bases and J lost 3, with 16 bases in between. Germline values: CDR1 MDHEN, CDR2 SYDVKM. The CDR3 contains 16 residues. The CDR3 sequence is CASSRRGQVYTGELFF. The CDR3 bases are TGTGCCAGCAGTCGTCGCGGACAAGTGTACACCGGGGAGCTGTTTTTT.

The chain has TRBV4-1 and TRBJ2-7; TRBD2 is a possible D gene (5 bases). This CDR3 comprises 15 residues. Germline V gene data show CDR1 as MGHRA and CDR2 as YSYEKL. Trimming took off 4 bases at V and 4 bases at J, with 17 bases between the two ends. Here the CDR3 reads CASSPQELERYEQYF. As DNA, the CDR3 is TGCGCCAGCAGCCCGCAGGAGTTGGAGCGGTACGAGCAGTACTTC.

The chain uses TRBV5-4 and TRBJ2-1; D unclear. The V end lost 2 bases, the J end lost 7 bases, and 19 bases lay between the germline ends. This CDR3 has 16 amino acids. Looked up from germline, CDR1 is SGHNT and CDR2 is YYREEE (reference sequence). Written as DNA, the CDR3 is TGTGCCAGCAGCTTCCCTAAAGTCGGCAGAACGAATGAGCAGTTCTTC. This codes for CASSFPKVGRTNEQFF.

This rearrangement joins TRBV4-1 to TRBJ2-1; 11 bases agree with TRBD2. This CDR3 region has 18 residues. With V trimmed by 4 bases and J by 2 bases, 10 bases remained unmatched. The germline CDR1 and CDR2 sequences are MGHRA and YSYEKL. The CDR3 protein is CASSPSTRLAGTYNEQFF. In nucleotides, the CDR3 is TGCGCCAGCAGCCCGTCAACCAGACTAGCGGGGACCTACAATGAGCAGTTCTTC.

The chain has TRBV3-1 (or the pseudogene TRBV3-2) and TRBJ2-7; TRBD2 agrees at 10 bases. CDR1 and CDR2 from the germline V gene are LGHDT and YNNKEL (reference sequence). J lost 3 bases, V lost 0 bases, and 5 bases had no gene match. CDR3 length: 16 residues. The CDR3 DNA follows: TGTGCCAGCAGCCAAGATCGGCCTAGCGGGAGCTACGAGCAGTACTTC. Its protein product is CASSQDRPSGSYEQYF.

The chain links TRBV2 to TRBJ1-2, with 7 bases that match TRBD1. This CDR3 is built from 13 residues. Trimming removed 7 bases from V and 4 bases from J; junction bases left unmatched: 6. CDR1 and CDR2 (germline): SNHLY, FYNNEI. CDR3 nucleotides: TGTGCCAGCAACCGACAGGGCGGCTATGGCTACACCTTC. It encodes CASNRQGGYGYTF.

V usage is TRBV19 and J usage is TRBJ1-1, with 7 bases fitting TRBD1. J gave up 1 base and V 5 bases, and 7 bases lay outside the gene matches. Germline CDR1 reads LNHDA; CDR2 reads SQIVND (reference sequence). The CDR3 sequence is 15 residues long. CDR3: CASSPQGTGNTEAFF. CDR3 nucleotides: TGTGCCAGTAGTCCACAGGGGACCGGGAACACTGAAGCTTTCTTT.

The chain is built from TRBV5-1 and TRBJ2-2; D may match TRBD1 or TRBD2 (5 bases each). This CDR3 region has 16 residues. Germline V gene lookup returns CDR1 SGHRS and CDR2 YFSETQ. Trimming cost V 6 bases and J 4 bases, with 19 bases left between them. This CDR3 is CASTRSGPGSTGELFF. CDR3 in DNA: TGCGCCAGCACCAGATCGGGGCCAGGGTCCACCGGGGAGCTGTTTTTT.

The gene calls are TRBV15 and TRBJ1-2; 9 nucleotides agree with TRBD1. Unmatched junction bases numbered 8, after V lost 4 bases and J lost 8 bases. Germline V lookup: CDR1 LNHNV, CDR2 YYDKDF (reference sequence). The CDR3 covers 14 residues. CDR3 sequence (DNA): TGTGCCACCAGCATTGACAGGGGGGTTACAGGCTACACCTTC. It is translated as CATSIDRGVTGYTF.

CDR3 residues: CASSPDRQTPYGYTF. For the CDR3, the DNA is TGTGCCAGCAGTCCCGACCGCCAAACCCCCTATGGCTACACCTTC. V usage is TRBV28 and J usage is TRBJ1-2; D unclear. Germline V gene lookup returns CDR1 MDHEN and CDR2 SYDVKM. This CDR3 spans 15 amino acids. The V end lost 5 bases, the J end lost 4 bases, and 17 bases lay between the germline ends.